This T cell receptor beta chain came from a study of T cell repertoires in cytomegalovirus infection. As for the study in general: Matching HLA type, along with CMV infection, was indicated by public TCR beta signatures. Overall study findings and caveats: Dominating the ex vivo response were HLA-C-restricted CMV-specific TCR beta clonotypes.

MiXCR, run by TCRdb on the reads, gives a single entry per CDR3 protein. The table records 250,000 to 300,000 distinct CDR3 sequences, about 25% of them present only once. This clonotype was counted a few times. The antigen is unknown. This CDR3 is 15 amino acids long. After removal of 5 bases from V and 4 bases from J, the junction contained 7 bases not matched to a gene. The germline V gene encodes CDR1 SGHTA and CDR2 FQGNSA. The chain links TRBV7-2 to TRBJ2-3, with 9 bases fitting TRBD2. Sequencing was carried out using PBMCs. The TCR was taken from a human donor in good health (CMV status not recorded). Some clones in this sample may be carry-over from other donors' samples. The CDR3 bases are TGTGCCAGCAGCATTAGCGGGAGAGGGTCAGATACGCAGTATTTT. It codes for CASSISGRGSDTQYF.